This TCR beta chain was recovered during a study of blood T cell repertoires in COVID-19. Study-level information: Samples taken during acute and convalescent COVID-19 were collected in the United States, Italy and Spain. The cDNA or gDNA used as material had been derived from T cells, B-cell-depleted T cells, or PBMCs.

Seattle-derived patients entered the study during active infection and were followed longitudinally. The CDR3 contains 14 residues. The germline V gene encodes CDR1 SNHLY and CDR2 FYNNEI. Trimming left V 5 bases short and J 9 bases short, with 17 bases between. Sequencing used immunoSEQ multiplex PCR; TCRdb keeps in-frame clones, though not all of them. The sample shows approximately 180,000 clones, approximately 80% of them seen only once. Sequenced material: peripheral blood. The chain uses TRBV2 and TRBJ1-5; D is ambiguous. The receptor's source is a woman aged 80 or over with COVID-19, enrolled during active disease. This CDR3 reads CASSSDLEGVPQHF. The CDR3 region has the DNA TGTGCCAGCAGTTCGGACCTGGAGGGAGTGCCCCAGCATTTT.